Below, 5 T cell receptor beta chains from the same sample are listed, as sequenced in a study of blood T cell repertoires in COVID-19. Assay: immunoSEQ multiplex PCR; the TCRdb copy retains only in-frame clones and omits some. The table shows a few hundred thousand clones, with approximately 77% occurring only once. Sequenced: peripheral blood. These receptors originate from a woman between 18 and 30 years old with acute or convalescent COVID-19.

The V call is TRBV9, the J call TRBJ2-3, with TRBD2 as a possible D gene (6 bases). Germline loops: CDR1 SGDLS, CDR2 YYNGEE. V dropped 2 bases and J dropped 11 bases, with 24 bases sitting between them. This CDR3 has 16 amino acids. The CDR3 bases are TGTGCCAGCAGCGTGGGGGACTTCTCCCCCCCGAAGGAGCAGTATTTT. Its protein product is CASSVGDFSPPKEQYF.

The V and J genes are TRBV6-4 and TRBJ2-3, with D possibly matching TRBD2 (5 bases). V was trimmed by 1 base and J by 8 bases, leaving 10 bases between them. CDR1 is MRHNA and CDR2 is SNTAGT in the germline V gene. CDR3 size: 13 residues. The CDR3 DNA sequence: TGTGCCAGCAGTGACTTCGACGAGGGTACGCAGTATTTT. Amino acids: CASSDFDEGTQYF.

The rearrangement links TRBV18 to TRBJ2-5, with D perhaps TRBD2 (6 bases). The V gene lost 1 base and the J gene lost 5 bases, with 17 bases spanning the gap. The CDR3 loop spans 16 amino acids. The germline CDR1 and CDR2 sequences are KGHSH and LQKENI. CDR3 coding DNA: TGTGCCAGCTCACCACAGAGGGACCGGGAGATGGAGACCCAGTACTTC. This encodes CASSPQRDREMETQYF.

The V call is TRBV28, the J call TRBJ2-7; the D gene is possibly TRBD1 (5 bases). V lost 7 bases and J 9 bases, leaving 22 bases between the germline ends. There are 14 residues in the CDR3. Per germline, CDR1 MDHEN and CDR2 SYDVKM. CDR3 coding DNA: TGTGCCAGCAACGGGCAGGGCTCCCTCAAGGGGCAGTACTTC. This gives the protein CASNGQGSLKGQYF.

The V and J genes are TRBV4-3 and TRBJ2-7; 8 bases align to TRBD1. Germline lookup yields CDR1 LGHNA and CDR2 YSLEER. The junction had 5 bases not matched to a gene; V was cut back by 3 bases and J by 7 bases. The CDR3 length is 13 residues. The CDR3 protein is CASSHTTGDEQYF. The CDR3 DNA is TGCGCCAGCAGCCACACGACAGGGGATGAGCAGTACTTC.